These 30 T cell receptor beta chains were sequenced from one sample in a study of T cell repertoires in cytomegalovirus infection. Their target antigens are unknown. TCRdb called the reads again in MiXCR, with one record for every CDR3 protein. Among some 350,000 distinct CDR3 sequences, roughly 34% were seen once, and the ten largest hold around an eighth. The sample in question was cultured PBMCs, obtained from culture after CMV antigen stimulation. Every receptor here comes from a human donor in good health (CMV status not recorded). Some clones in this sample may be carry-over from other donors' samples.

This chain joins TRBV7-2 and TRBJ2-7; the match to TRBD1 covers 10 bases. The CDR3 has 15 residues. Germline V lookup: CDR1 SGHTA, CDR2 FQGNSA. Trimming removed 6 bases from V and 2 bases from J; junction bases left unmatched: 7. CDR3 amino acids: CASSIRTGGPYEQYF. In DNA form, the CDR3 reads TGTGCCAGCAGTATCCGGACAGGGGGGCCCTACGAGCAGTACTTC.

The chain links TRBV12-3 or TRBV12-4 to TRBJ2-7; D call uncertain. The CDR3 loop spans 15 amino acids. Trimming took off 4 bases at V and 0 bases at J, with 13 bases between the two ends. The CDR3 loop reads CASSSHRQASYEQYF. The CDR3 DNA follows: TGTGCCAGCAGTTCCCATCGCCAGGCCTCCTACGAGCAGTACTTC.

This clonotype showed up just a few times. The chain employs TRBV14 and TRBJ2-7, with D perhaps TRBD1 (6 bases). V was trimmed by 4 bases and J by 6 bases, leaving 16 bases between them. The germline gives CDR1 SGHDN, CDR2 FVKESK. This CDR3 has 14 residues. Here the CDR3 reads CASSRSGAGAEQYF. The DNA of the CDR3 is TGTGCCAGCAGCCGTTCAGGGGCAGGGGCCGAGCAGTACTTC.

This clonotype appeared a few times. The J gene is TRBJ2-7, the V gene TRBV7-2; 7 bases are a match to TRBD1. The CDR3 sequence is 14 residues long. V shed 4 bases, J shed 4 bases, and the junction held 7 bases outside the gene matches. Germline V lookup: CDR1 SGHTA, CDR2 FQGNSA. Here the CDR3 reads CASSYPGQYYEQYV. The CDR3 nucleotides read TGTGCCAGCAGCTATCCGGGACAGTATTACGAGCAGTACGTC.

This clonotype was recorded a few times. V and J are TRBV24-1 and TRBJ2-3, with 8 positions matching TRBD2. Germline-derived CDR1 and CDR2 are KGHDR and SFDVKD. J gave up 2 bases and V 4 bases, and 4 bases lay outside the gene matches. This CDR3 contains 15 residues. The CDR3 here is CATSESGGTTDTQYF. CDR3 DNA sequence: TGTGCCACCAGTGAGAGCGGGGGAACCACAGATACGCAGTATTTT.

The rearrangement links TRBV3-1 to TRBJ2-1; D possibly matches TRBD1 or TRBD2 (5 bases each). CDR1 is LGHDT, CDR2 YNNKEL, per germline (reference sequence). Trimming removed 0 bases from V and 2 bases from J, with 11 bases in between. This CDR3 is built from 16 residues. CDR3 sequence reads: CASSQDMGDPYNEQFF. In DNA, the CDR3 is TGTGCCAGCAGCCAAGATATGGGGGACCCCTACAATGAGCAGTTCTTC.

The CDR3 sequence: CASSPSGATGELFF. The CDR3 DNA reads as TGCGCCAGCAGCCCAAGCGGGGCGACGGGGGAGCTGTTTTTT. The chain recombines TRBV4-1 with TRBJ2-2; 7 bases align to TRBD2. The CDR3 totals 14 residues. The germline V gene encodes CDR1 MGHRA and CDR2 YSYEKL. Unmatched junction bases numbered 7, after V lost 4 bases and J lost 8 bases.

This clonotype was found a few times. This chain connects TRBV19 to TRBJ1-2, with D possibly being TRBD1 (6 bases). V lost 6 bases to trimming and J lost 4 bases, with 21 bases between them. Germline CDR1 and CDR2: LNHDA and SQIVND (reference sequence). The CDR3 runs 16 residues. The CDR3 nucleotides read TGTGCCAGTAGACGACAGGCGGGGGAGGGGATCTATGGCTACACCTTC. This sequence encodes CASRRQAGEGIYGYTF.

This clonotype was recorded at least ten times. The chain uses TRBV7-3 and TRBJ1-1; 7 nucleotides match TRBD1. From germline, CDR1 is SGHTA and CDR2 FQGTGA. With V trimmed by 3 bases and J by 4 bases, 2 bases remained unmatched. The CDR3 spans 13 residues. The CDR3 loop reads CASSLTGSTEAFF. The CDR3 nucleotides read TGTGCCAGCAGCTTGACAGGGAGCACTGAAGCTTTCTTT.

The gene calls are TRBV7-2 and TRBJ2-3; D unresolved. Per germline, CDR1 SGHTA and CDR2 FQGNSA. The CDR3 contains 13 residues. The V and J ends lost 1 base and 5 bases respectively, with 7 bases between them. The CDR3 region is CASSLVSQDTQYF. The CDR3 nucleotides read TGTGCCAGCAGCTTAGTTTCCCAAGATACGCAGTATTTT.

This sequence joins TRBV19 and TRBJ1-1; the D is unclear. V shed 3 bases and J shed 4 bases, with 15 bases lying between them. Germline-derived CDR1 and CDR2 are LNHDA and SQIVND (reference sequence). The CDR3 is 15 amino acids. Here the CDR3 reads CASSMTRPTVTEAFF. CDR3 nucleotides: TGTGCCAGTAGTATGACTCGGCCTACGGTCACTGAAGCTTTCTTT.

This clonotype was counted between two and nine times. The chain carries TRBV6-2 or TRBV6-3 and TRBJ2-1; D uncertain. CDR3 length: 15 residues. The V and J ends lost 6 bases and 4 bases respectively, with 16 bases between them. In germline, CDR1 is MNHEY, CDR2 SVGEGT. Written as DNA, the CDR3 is TGTGCCAGCAGAGGGTCGGGCCCGGAATACAATGAGCAGTTCTTC. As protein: CASRGSGPEYNEQFF.

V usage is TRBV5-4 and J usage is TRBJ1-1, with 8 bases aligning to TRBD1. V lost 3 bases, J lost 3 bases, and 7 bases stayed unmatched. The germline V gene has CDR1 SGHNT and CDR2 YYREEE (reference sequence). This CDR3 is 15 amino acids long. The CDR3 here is CASSSKDRVDTEAFF. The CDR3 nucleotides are TGTGCCAGCAGCTCAAAGGACAGGGTTGACACTGAAGCTTTCTTT. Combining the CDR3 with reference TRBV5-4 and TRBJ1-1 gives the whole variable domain ETGVTQSPTHLIKTRGQQVTLRCSSQSGHNTVSWYQQALGQGPQFIFQYYREEENGRGNFPPRFSGLQFPNYSSELNVNALELDDSALYLCASSSKDRVDTEAFFGQGTRLTVV.

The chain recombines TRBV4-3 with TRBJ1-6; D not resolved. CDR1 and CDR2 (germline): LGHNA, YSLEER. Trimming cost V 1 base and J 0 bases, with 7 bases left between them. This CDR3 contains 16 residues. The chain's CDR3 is CASSQGAGSYNSPLHF. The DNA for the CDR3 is TGCGCCAGCAGCCAAGGGGCAGGCTCCTATAATTCACCCCTCCACTTT.

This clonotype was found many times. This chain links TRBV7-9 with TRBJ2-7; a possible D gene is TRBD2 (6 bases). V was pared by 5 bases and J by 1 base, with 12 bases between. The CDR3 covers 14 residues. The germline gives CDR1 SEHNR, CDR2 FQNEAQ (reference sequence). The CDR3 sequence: CASSPGGTSYEQYV. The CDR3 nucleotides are TGTGCCAGCAGCCCCGGGGGAACATCCTACGAGCAGTACGTC.

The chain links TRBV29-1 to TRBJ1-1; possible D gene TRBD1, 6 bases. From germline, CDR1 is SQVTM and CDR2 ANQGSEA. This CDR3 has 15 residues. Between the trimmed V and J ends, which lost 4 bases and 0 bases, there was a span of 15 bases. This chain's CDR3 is CSVAPGGGVNTEAFF. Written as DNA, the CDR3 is TGCAGCGTTGCTCCGGGGGGCGGTGTGAACACTGAAGCTTTCTTT.

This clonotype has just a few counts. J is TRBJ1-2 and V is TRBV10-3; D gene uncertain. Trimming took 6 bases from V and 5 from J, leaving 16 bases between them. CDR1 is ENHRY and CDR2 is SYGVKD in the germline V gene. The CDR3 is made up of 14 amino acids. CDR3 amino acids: CAIRPTDGTYGYTF. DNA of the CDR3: TGTGCCATCAGACCAACGGACGGAACTTATGGCTACACCTTC.

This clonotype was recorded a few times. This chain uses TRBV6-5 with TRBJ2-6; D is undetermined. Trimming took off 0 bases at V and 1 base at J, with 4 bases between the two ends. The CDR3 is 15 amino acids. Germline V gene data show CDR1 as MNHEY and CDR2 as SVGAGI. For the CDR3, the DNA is TGTGCCAGCAGTTACTCTCTGTCTGGGGCCAACGTCCTGACTTTC. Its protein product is CASSYSLSGANVLTF.

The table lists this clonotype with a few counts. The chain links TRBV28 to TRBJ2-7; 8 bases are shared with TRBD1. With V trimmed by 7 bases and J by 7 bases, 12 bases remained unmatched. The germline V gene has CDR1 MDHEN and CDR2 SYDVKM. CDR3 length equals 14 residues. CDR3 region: CASTPGQVTGEQYF. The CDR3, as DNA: TGTGCCAGCACCCCGGGACAGGTTACGGGAGAGCAGTACTTC.

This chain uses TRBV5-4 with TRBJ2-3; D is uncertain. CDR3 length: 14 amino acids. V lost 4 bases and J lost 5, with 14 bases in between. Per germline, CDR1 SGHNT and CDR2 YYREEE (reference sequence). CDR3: CASSAFPDEDTQYF. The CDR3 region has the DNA TGTGCCAGCAGCGCATTTCCTGACGAAGATACGCAGTATTTT.

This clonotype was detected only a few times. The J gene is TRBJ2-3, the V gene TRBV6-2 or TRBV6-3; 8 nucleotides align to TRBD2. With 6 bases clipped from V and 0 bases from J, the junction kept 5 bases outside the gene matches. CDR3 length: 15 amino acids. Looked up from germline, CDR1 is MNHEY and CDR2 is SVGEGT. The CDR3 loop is CASRLSGTSTDTQYF. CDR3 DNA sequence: TGTGCCAGCAGGCTTAGCGGGACTAGCACAGATACGCAGTATTTT.

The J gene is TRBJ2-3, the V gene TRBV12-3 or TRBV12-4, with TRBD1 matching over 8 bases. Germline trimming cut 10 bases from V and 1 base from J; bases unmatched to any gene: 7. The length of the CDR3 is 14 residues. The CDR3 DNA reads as TGTGCCACCCATCCGACAGGGGGCACAGATACGCAGTATTTT. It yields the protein CATHPTGGTDTQYF.

The CDR3 region is CASSLNLGVVSYEQYF. CDR3 bases: TGCGCCAGCAGCCTAAACCTGGGGGTAGTCTCCTACGAGCAGTACTTC. The chain couples TRBV4-1 to TRBJ2-7; D could derive from TRBD1 or TRBD2 (5 bases each). CDR3 length: 16 residues. With 4 bases removed from V and 0 bases from J, the gap between germline ends came to 16 bases. CDR1 and CDR2 (germline): MGHRA, YSYEKL.

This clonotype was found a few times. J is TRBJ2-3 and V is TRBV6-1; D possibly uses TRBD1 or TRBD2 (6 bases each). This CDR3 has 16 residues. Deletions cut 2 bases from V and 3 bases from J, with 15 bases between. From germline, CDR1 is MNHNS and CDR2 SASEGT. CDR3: CASSENREVRTDTQYF. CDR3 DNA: TGTGCCAGCAGTGAAAACAGGGAGGTGAGGACAGATACGCAGTATTTT.

DNA for the CDR3: TGTGCCAGCAGTCAGAGCAGTAGCGGGAGGGCTCGGGGCTCCTACGAGCAGTACGTC. Amino acid sequence: CASSQSSSGRARGSYEQYV. This chain links TRBV28 with TRBJ2-7; 11 bases match TRBD2. The CDR3 is made up of 19 amino acids. From germline, CDR1 is MDHEN and CDR2 SYDVKM. With 5 bases clipped from V and 0 bases from J, the junction kept 15 bases outside the gene matches.

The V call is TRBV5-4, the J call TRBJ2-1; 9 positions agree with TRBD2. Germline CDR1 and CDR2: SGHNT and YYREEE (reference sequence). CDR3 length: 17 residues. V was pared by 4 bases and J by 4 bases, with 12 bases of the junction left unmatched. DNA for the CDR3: TGTGCCAGCAGCGCGGGGATCCTAGCGGGAAAATACAATGAGCAGTTCTTC. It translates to CASSAGILAGKYNEQFF.

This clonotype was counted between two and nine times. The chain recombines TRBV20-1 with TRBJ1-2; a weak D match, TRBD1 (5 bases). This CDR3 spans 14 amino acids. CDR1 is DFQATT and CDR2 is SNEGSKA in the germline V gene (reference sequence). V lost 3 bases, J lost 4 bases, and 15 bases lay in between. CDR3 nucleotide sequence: TGCAGTGCTAGGTCCCTGGGGGTTACCTATGGCTACACCTTC. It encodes CSARSLGVTYGYTF.

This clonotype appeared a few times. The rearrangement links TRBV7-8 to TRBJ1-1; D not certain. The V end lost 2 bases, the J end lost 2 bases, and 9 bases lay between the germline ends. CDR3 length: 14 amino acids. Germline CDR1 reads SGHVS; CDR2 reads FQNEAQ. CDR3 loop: CASSLLLGNTEAFF. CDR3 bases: TGTGCCAGCAGCTTATTACTGGGAAACACTGAAGCTTTCTTT.

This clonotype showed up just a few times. In DNA, the CDR3 is TGTGCCAGCAGCTTGGAGGGGGCGGCAGATACGCAGTATTTT. Translation gives CASSLEGAADTQYF. V and J are TRBV7-6 and TRBJ2-3, with TRBD1 as a possible D gene (7 bases). The CDR3 length is 14 residues. V was cut by 3 bases and J by 4 bases, with 11 bases left in between. Germline loops: CDR1 SGHVS, CDR2 FNYEAQ. The whole variable domain, remainder taken from reference TRBV7-6 and TRBJ2-3, is GAGVSQSPRYKVTKRGQDVALRCDPISGHVSLYWYRQALGQGPEFLTYFNYEAQQDKSGLPNDRFSAERPEGSISTLTIQRTEQRDSAMYRCASSLEGAADTQYFGPGTRLTVL.

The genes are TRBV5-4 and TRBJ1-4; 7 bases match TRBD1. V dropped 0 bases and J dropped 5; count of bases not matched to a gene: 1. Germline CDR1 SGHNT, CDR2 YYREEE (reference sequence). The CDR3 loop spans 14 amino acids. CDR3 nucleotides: TGTGCCAGCAGCTTGGAAGGGGGCAATGAAAAACTGTTTTTT. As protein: CASSLEGGNEKLFF.